This T cell receptor beta chain came from a study of T-cell memory formation after mild COVID-19. Relative to its sample, this clonotype is medium-sized. A single record per CDR3 protein comes from TCRdb applying MiXCR to the 5' RACE reads. This table holds about 5,000 distinct CDR3 sequences, about 42% found once. The source of this sequence is an adult who had mild COVID-19 (a few samples of this study predate the infection). Cell type and time point are not known. The sample comprised PBMCs or a T cell subset sorted from them (not recorded which).

The CDR3 protein is CASRPAGGGRGYTF. The CDR3 region has the DNA TGTGCCAGCAGACCAGCCGGCGGAGGACGCGGCTACACCTTC. The chain joins TRBV7-9 to TRBJ1-2; no definite D call. Trimming took off 6 bases at V and 8 bases at J, with 19 bases between the two ends. This CDR3 region has 14 residues. Germline loops: CDR1 SEHNR, CDR2 FQNEAQ (reference sequence).